Included here is one TCR beta chain sequence, with context. Its specificity is not known. This sample is part of a study of shared clonotypes between healthy human individuals. Findings and caveats of the study: It was expected that sequencing depth would affect clonotype sharing among donors. The generation probabilities recorded for non-shared clonotypes fell below those of clonotypes shared by all four donors. Compared with memory subsets, naive subsets generally had larger estimated richness.

The CDR3 has 13 residues. The V end lost 5 bases, the J end lost 3 bases, and 14 bases lay between the germline ends. CDR1 and CDR2 from the germline V gene are SQVTM and ANQGSEA. Here immunoSEQ multiplex PCR was the method, and the copy in TCRdb shows in-frame clones only, minus some. The repertoire includes approximately 940,000 clones, roughly 72% of them detected once, and roughly 1.5% sits in the top ten. The chain joins TRBV29-1 to TRBJ2-7; D may be TRBD2 (6 bases). Sequenced: memory CD4+ T cells sorted from blood. Subset denoted: CD45RA-negative fraction. The receptor's source is a man in his late teens or twenties in good health. This chain's CDR3 is CSVSWTGDYEQYF. Here the CDR3 DNA reads TGCAGCGTTTCCTGGACGGGGGACTACGAGCAGTACTTC.